There are a few counts of the clone carrying this T cell receptor (beta chain). Its antigen is currently unknown. V lost 3 bases to trimming and J lost 6 bases, with 8 bases between them. From germline, CDR1 is DFQATT and CDR2 SNEGSKA (reference sequence). CDR3 size: 11 residues. This entry is derived from a study of T-cell memory formation after mild COVID-19. For the study at large: Each donor largely had its own TCR clusters. Broader study findings: Contracting CD8+ clones were enriched in EMRA, CD4+ mainly in CM and EM. Detection of some responders pre-infection suggested pre-existing cross-reactive memory T cells participated.

5'RACE primed at constant segments yielded TCR alpha and TCR beta cDNA libraries bearing sample barcodes and UMIs. TCRdb re-called the 5' RACE reads through MiXCR, storing one row per CDR3 protein. The data show about 57,000 distinct CDR3 sequences, less than 15% seen once. Input material: PBMCs or a T cell subset sorted from them (not recorded which). The source is a man younger than 35 who had mild COVID-19 (a few samples of this study predate the infection). Cell type and time point are not known. V is TRBV20-1 and J is TRBJ1-1; TRBD1 might be the D (5 bases). CDR3 nucleotide sequence: TGCAGTGCTAGCAGGGTTGCTGAAGCTTTCTTT. Amino acid sequence: CSASRVAEAFF.